The 13 T cell receptor beta chains below were found in one sample sequenced in a study of shared clonotypes between healthy human individuals. Profiled with immunoSEQ multiplex PCR; TCRdb holds only in-frame clones, not every one. Here the sample spans under 1,900,000 clones, approximately 98.5% being singletons. Sequenced material: naive CD4+ T cells sorted from blood. Specified subset: CD45RA+ positively selected. These receptors were collected from a man under 40 in good health.

This sequence joins TRBV7-8 and TRBJ1-5, with D possibly being TRBD1 (5 bases). Germline lookup yields CDR1 SGHVS and CDR2 FQNEAQ. The CDR3 is 15 residues long. Trimming pared 5 bases from V and 4 bases from J, leaving 15 bases between. CDR3 DNA sequence: TGTGCCAGCAGCACAACCGGGGGACCTAATCAGCCCCAGCATTTT. Translating it yields CASSTTGGPNQPQHF.

Comment on this clone: The same CDR3 arises from other DNA sequences in this sample as well. The chain combines TRBV19 with TRBJ1-1; weak D call: TRBD1 (5 bases). Germline V CDR1 and CDR2: LNHDA, SQIVND (reference sequence). V shed 3 bases and J shed 6 bases, with 8 bases lying between them. CDR3 length: 12 residues. The CDR3 is CASSIGTSEAFF. In DNA form, the CDR3 reads TGTGCCAGTAGTATCGGGACCTCTGAAGCTTTCTTT.

This clone was seen just once. The chain uses TRBV7-8 and TRBJ2-7; D possibly corresponds to TRBD1 (6 bases). Trimming removed 3 bases at V and 1 base at J, with 10 bases between. Germline V gene sequence: CDR1 SGHVS, CDR2 FQNEAQ. The CDR3 extends over 14 amino acids. Here the CDR3 DNA reads TGTGCCAGCAGCTTTCAGGGGTATTCCTACGAGCAGTACTTC. Translated, it gives CASSFQGYSYEQYF.

V is TRBV6-1 and J is TRBJ2-5; 9 bases are shared with TRBD2. Germline lookup yields CDR1 MNHNS and CDR2 SASEGT. CDR3 length equals 12 residues. The DNA of the CDR3 is TGTGCTAGCGGGAGATGGGGAGAGACCCAGTACTTC. Its translation: CASGRWGETQYF.

The chain has TRBV10-3 and TRBJ2-1, with 8 bases matching TRBD1. The trim removed 6 bases at V and 4 bases at J, leaving 17 bases unmatched. The CDR3 is 18 amino acids. CDR1 is ENHRY, CDR2 SYGVKD, per germline. DNA for the CDR3: TGTGCCATCAGCGGTGGGGGGACAGGCATTAAAGTTTACAATGAGCAGTTCTTC. It encodes CAISGGGTGIKVYNEQFF.

V is TRBV7-9 and J is TRBJ2-2, with 8 bases that match TRBD1. Germline-derived CDR1 and CDR2 are SEHNR and FQNEAQ (reference sequence). V lost 0 bases, J lost 2 bases, and 2 bases stayed unmatched. The CDR3 is 16 amino acids. The CDR3 DNA reads as TGTGCCAGCAGCTTAGCGGACAGGGACAACACCGGGGAGCTGTTTTTT. Its translation: CASSLADRDNTGELFF.

This clone showed up just once. This sequence joins TRBV7-8 and TRBJ2-3, with 8 bases matching TRBD2. The CDR3 extends over 15 amino acids. V trimming: 5 bases; J trimming: 1 base; junction bases outside the gene matches: 5. Germline lookup yields CDR1 SGHVS and CDR2 FQNEAQ. The CDR3 protein is CASSRGRTRTDTQYF. The CDR3 nucleotides are TGTGCCAGCAGCCGCGGGAGGACGCGCACAGATACGCAGTATTTT.

The chain is built from TRBV4-3 and TRBJ1-1; 10 bases agree with TRBD1. Germline V gene lookup returns CDR1 LGHNA and CDR2 YSLEER. V shed 2 bases, J shed 5 bases, and the junction held 5 bases outside the gene matches. This CDR3 region has 15 residues. For the CDR3, the DNA is TGCGCCAGCAGCCAAATGACAGGGGGCGGGACTGAAGCTTTCTTT. Protein: CASSQMTGGGTEAFF.

V gene TRBV9 combines with J gene TRBJ1-6; no definite D call. There are 14 residues in the CDR3. Trimming pared 4 bases from V and 10 bases from J, leaving 15 bases between. Germline assignment: CDR1 SGDLS and CDR2 YYNGEE. The CDR3 sequence: CASSLGQDLSPLHF. The DNA for the CDR3 is TGTGCCAGCAGCCTTGGCCAGGACCTATCACCCCTCCACTTT. Based on the CDR3 plus reference TRBV9 and TRBJ1-6, the full variable domain is DSGVTQTPKHLITATGQRVTLRCSPRSGDLSVYWYQQSLDQGLQFLIQYYNGEERAKGNILERFSAQQFPDLHSELNLSSLELGDSALYFCASSLGQDLSPLHFGNGTRLTVT.

V and J are TRBV13 and TRBJ1-3; D ambiguous. There are 17 residues in the CDR3. Germline-derived CDR1 and CDR2 are PRHDT and FYEKMQ (reference sequence). V was shortened by 5 bases and J by 0 bases, with 17 bases between the two germline ends. The CDR3 loop reads CASSPAGRDSSGNTIYF. Written as DNA, the CDR3 is TGTGCCAGCAGCCCAGCCGGAAGGGATTCCTCTGGAAACACCATATATTTT.

V is TRBV9 and J is TRBJ2-7, with 12 bases lining up with TRBD2. The CDR3 totals 15 residues. Germline V gene data show CDR1 as SGDLS and CDR2 as YYNGEE. The V and J ends lost 2 bases and 6 bases, in that order; junction bases with no gene match: 6. This CDR3 reads CASSVLAGGPGEQYF. The CDR3, as DNA: TGTGCCAGCAGCGTTCTAGCGGGAGGGCCTGGCGAGCAGTACTTC.

Here the CDR3 DNA reads TGTGCCAGCAGCTTAGCATGGGGGGGTATTCAGCCCCAGCATTTT. This gives the protein CASSLAWGGIQPQHF. The chain recombines TRBV7-8 with TRBJ1-5, with D tentatively TRBD1 (5 bases). Trimming removed 0 bases at V and 6 bases at J, with 12 bases between. CDR1 is SGHVS, CDR2 FQNEAQ, per germline. The CDR3 covers 15 residues.

Written as DNA, the CDR3 is TGTGCCAGGAGCAGGGGGGCCTCAAACTATGGCTACACCTTC. Protein sequence: CARSRGASNYGYTF. The V call is TRBV5-4, the J call TRBJ1-2, with 7 bases aligning to TRBD1. Germline CDR1 and CDR2: SGHNT and YYREEE (reference sequence). The CDR3 is 14 amino acids. Unmatched junction bases numbered 9, after V lost 8 bases and J lost 2 bases.